What follows are 8 T cell receptor beta chains derived from one specimen sequenced in a study of vaccination effects on CD4 cells after COVID-19. The repertoire was sequenced with immunoSEQ multiplex PCR; TCRdb's copy has only in-frame clones and lacks some. The sample carries 55,000 to 65,000 clones, roughly 80% recorded once. Sequencing followed a ViraFEST assay step that expanded antigen-specific CD4+ T cells with viral peptide pools. Following an approximately 11-day culture, CD4+ T cells were purified. These receptors lack a known antigen. Sequencing was performed on CD4+ T cells from PBMCs cultured with HCoV-229E spike peptides, taken before COVID-19 vaccination. These receptors came from a human donor who received a COVID-19 vaccine.

V gene TRBV5-8 combines with J gene TRBJ1-6; 7 bases align to TRBD1. The CDR3 sequence is 18 residues long. The ends lost 3 bases at V and 2 bases at J; junction bases unmatched: 11. The germline V gene encodes CDR1 SGHTS and CDR2 YDEGEE. The CDR3 reads CASSSLNRGLTYNSPLHF. CDR3 coding DNA: TGTGCCAGCAGCTCACTTAACAGGGGTCTAACCTATAATTCACCCCTCCACTTT.

The gene calls are TRBV4-1 and TRBJ1-1; no firm D call. The germline V gene encodes CDR1 MGHRA and CDR2 YSYEKL. This CDR3 has 16 amino acids. Between the trimmed V and J ends, which lost 3 bases and 5 bases, there was a span of 19 bases. CDR3 protein: CASSQPVISAGTEAFF. CDR3 nucleotide sequence: TGCGCCAGCAGCCAGCCAGTTATCTCTGCGGGGACTGAAGCTTTCTTT.

This clone was recorded once. The chain carries TRBV2 and TRBJ2-7; 7 positions agree with TRBD2. There are 12 residues in the CDR3. The germline V gene has CDR1 SNHLY and CDR2 FYNNEI. V shed 5 bases and J 6 bases; nucleotides not matched to a gene: 4. The CDR3 region is CASSSTSPEQYV. For the CDR3, the DNA is TGTGCCAGCAGTTCGACTAGCCCCGAGCAGTACGTC.

The V gene is TRBV3-1 (or the pseudogene TRBV3-2), the J gene TRBJ1-3; D not certain. Looked up from germline, CDR1 is LGHDT and CDR2 is YNNKEL (reference sequence). The CDR3 covers 15 residues. V shed 4 bases and J shed 0 bases, with 10 bases lying between them. In nucleotides, the CDR3 is TGTGCCAGCAGCCCCCGTTCACTCTCTGGAAACACCATATATTTT. This gives the protein CASSPRSLSGNTIYF.

The chain uses TRBV5-6 and TRBJ1-2; TRBD1 is a possible D gene (5 bases). This CDR3 spans 18 amino acids. Trimming pared 3 bases from V and 4 bases from J, leaving 25 bases between. Looked up from germline, CDR1 is SGHDT and CDR2 is YYEEEE. In nucleotides, the CDR3 is TGTGCCAGCAGCTCGCCGCTAATGACAGCGAGAGACTTCTATGGCTACACCTTC. It specifies CASSSPLMTARDFYGYTF.

This clone was detected only a few times. The chain has TRBV19 and TRBJ2-3; 7 bases are shared with TRBD2. Trimming at V came to 4 bases and at J to 1 base, leaving 8 bases not matched to a gene. The CDR3 runs to 16 residues. Germline V gene sequence: CDR1 LNHDA, CDR2 SQIVND (reference sequence). The CDR3 reads CASSKSSGGRTDTQYF. Written as DNA, the CDR3 is TGTGCCAGTAGTAAGAGTTCGGGGGGACGCACAGATACGCAGTATTTT.

V usage is TRBV24-1 and J usage is TRBJ1-5; no clear D. Germline V gene data show CDR1 as KGHDR and CDR2 as SFDVKD. The CDR3 is 13 amino acids. V was clipped by 9 bases and J by 7 bases, with 15 bases between them. CDR3 bases: TGTGCCACCCCCGGGAGAAGATGCCAGCCCCAGCATTTT. Its protein is CATPGRRCQPQHF.

The chain couples TRBV6-5 to TRBJ1-1; 8 bases line up with TRBD1. This CDR3 is built from 15 residues. CDR1 and CDR2 (germline): MNHEY, SVGAGI. Trimming cost V 6 bases and J 5 bases; bases outside gene matches: 11. For the CDR3, the DNA is TGTGCCAGCAGGACAGGGGATGTTTCGAGAACTGAAGCTTTCTTT. Translated: CASRTGDVSRTEAFF.